The rows below give T cell receptor beta chains drawn from one sample of a study of cytomegalovirus exposure and HLA in healthy donors. The protocol was immunoSEQ multiplex PCR, while the TCRdb copy is restricted to in-frame clones and leaves out a portion. The sample records approximately 190,000 clones, 81% being singletons. Sequenced input: PBMCs. The receptors shown here come from a middle-aged man in good health and CMV-seronegative. Both conserved end residues are part of each CDR3. D genes are given only for firm matches. Clone size is stated in some rows and not others, as once, few, many or a class when expanded.

clone_size j_call d_call v_call cdr3_nt cdr3_aa
NA TRBJ2-7 NA TRBV19 TGTGCCAGTAGTATGCCCGGAGTCTCCTACGAGCAGTACTTC CASSMPGVSYEQYF
NA TRBJ2-6 NA TRBV18 TGTGCCAGCTCACCACCGCAACAGTACAAGAGGGCCAACGTCCTGACTTTC CASSPPQQYKRANVLTF
NA TRBJ1-1 NA TRBV6-5 TGTGCCAGCAGTTACGGAGGAAGGGTGGTGGAAGCTTTCTTT CASSYGGRVVEAFF
NA TRBJ1-5 TRBD1 TRBV30 TGTGCCTGGAGTGGACAGGGGGATCAGCCCCAGCATTTT CAWSGQGDQPQHF
few TRBJ2-7 NA TRBV4-2 TGTGCCAGCAGCCTGTCGAGGGCGGGCTCCGAGCAGTACTTC CASSLSRAGSEQYF
NA TRBJ2-7 TRBD2 TRBV18 TGTGCCAGCTCACCGCCCGGGAGGAGCTCCTACGAGCAGTACTTC CASSPPGRSSYEQYF
few TRBJ1-2 NA TRBV5-1 TGCGCCAGCAGCTTGGATGGACTCCCTAACTATGGCTACACCTTC CASSLDGLPNYGYTF
few TRBJ2-4 TRBD2 TRBV6-5 TGTGCCAGCAGTTACACTAGCGGGGGGGGTTTTCAGTACTTC CASSYTSGGGFQYF
NA TRBJ2-1 TRBD2 TRBV7-9 TGTGCCAGCAGCTTACGTAGCGGGGGGAACTACAATGAGCAGTTCTTC CASSLRSGGNYNEQFF
NA TRBJ1-2 NA TRBV27 TGTGCCAGCAGCCCGATCAGAACTAACTATGGCTACACCTTC CASSPIRTNYGYTF
NA TRBJ1-4 NA TRBV15 TGTGCCACCAGCACCGGCGGGTTGGGTGAAAAACTGTTTTTT CATSTGGLGEKLFF
NA TRBJ1-1 NA TRBV4-3 TGCGCCAGCAGCCAAGTAGCCGGAATTGGTACTGAAGCTTTCTTT CASSQVAGIGTEAFF
NA TRBJ2-2 NA TRBV30 TGTGCCTGGAGTGTACTGTCGGCCGGGGAGCTGTTTTTT CAWSVLSAGELFF
few TRBJ2-2 NA TRBV7-6 TGTGCCAGCAGCTCACTCGGCCCGAGGCCCGGGGAGCTGTTTTTT CASSSLGPRPGELFF
NA TRBJ1-2 NA TRBV6-5 TGTGCCAGCAGTAATACAGGGCTCTATGGCTACACCTTC CASSNTGLYGYTF
NA TRBJ1-4 TRBD1 TRBV10-2 TGCGCCAGCAGTCAGGGGGCAGGCACAACTAATGAAAAACTGTTTTTT CASSQGAGTTNEKLFF
NA TRBJ2-2 NA TRBV5-1 TGCGCCAGCAGCTTCGGCACGGGGAACACCGGGGAGCTGTTTTTT CASSFGTGNTGELFF
NA TRBJ1-4 NA TRBV2 TGTGCCAGCAGGCCTCCCCTAGGACACAGTAATGAAAAACTGTTTTTT CASRPPLGHSNEKLFF
few TRBJ1-4 NA TRBV14 TGTGCCAGCAGTCGAGCCATTAATGAAAAACTGTTTTTT CASSRAINEKLFF
NA TRBJ2-1 NA TRBV9 TGTGCCAGCAGCCTAGGAAACCTACCTAGGAATGAGCAGTTCTTC CASSLGNLPRNEQFF
once TRBJ2-1 NA TRBV9 TGTGCCAGCAGCGTAGCTTTTAGCGGATCCTACAATGAGCAGTTCTTC CASSVAFSGSYNEQFF
NA TRBJ2-5 TRBD2 TRBV11-2 TGTGCCAGCAGCTACGGACTAGCGGGGGGGCAAGGGGAGACCCAGTACTTC CASSYGLAGGQGETQYF